This T cell receptor (beta chain) was identified in a study of cytomegalovirus exposure and HLA in healthy donors. General study results and limits: Among TCR beta chains of equal frequency, HLA-associated ones were more clonally expanded in a later analysis. Within an earlier analysis, most TCR beta V segments proved productive either about 90% or about 30% of the time. Published work reported that the classifier diagnosed cytomegalovirus status with high specificity and sensitivity. Accurate prediction of most subjects' HLA-A and HLA-B alleles from TCR beta sequences was reported.

Germline CDR1 and CDR2: SEHNR and FQNEAQ (reference sequence). V shed 1 base and J shed 4 bases, with 19 bases lying between them. The CDR3 sequence is 17 residues long. The PCR made use of 60 Vbeta and 13 Jbeta primers. Sequenced by immunoSEQ multiplex PCR; TCRdb stores in-frame clones only, minus some. The sample lists some 140,000 clones, approximately 74% occurring once. As to this clone: Its antigen is undetermined.

The TCR comes from a man younger than 30 in good health and CMV-seronegative. The sequenced sample consisted of PBMCs. The chain combines TRBV7-9 with TRBJ2-5, with D possibly TRBD2 on 6 matching bases. CDR3 bases: TGTGCCAGCAGCTTAGGGCTCGGGGGAGGAGGGAGAGAGACCCAGTACTTC. It yields the protein CASSLGLGGGGRETQYF. Drawing the rest from reference TRBV7-9 and TRBJ2-5, the complete variable domain is DTGVSQNPRHKITKRGQNVTFRCDPISEHNRLYWYRQTLGQGPEFLTYFQNEAQLEKSRLLSDRFSAERPKGSFSTLEIQRTEQGDSAMYLCASSLGLGGGGRETQYFGPGTRLLVL.